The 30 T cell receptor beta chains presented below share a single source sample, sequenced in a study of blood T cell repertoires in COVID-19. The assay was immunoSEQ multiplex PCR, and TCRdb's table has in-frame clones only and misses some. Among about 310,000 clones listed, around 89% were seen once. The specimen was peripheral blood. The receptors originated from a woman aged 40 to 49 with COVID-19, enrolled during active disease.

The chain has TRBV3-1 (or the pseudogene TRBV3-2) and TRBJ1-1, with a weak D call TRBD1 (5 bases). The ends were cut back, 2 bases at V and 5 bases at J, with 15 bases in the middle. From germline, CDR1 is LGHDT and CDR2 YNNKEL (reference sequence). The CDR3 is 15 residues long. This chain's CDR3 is CASSQYWQGGTEAFF. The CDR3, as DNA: TGTGCCAGCAGCCAATATTGGCAGGGTGGTACTGAAGCTTTCTTT.

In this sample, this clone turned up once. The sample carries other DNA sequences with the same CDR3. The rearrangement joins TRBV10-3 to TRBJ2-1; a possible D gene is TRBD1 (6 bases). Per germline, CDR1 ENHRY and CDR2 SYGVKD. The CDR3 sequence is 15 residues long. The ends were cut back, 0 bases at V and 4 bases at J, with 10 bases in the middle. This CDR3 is CAISESTGTYNEQFF. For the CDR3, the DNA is TGTGCCATCAGTGAGTCGACAGGAACGTACAATGAGCAGTTCTTC.

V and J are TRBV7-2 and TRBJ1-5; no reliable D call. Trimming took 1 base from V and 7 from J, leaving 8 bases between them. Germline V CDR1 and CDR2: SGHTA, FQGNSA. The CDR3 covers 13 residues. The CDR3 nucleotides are TGTGCCAGCAGCTTAGTCCCAAAACAGCCCCAGCATTTT. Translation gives CASSLVPKQPQHF.

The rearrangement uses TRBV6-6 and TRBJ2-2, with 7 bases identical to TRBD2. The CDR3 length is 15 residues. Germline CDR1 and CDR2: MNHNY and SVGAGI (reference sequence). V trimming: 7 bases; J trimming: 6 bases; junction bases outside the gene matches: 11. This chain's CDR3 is CASTRGSNWAGELFF. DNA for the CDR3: TGTGCCAGCACTCGCGGGAGCAATTGGGCCGGGGAGCTGTTTTTT.

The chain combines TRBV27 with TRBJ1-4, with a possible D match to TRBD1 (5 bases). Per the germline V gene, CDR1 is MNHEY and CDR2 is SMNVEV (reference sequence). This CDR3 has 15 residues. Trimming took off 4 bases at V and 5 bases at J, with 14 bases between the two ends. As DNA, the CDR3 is TGTGCCAGCAGTTCATTGGGGGAGGGGAATGAAAAACTGTTTTTT. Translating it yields CASSSLGEGNEKLFF.

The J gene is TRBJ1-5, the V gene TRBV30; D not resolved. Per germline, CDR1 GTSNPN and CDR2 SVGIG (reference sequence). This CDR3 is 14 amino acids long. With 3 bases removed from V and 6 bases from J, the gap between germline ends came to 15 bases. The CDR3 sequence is CAWSPVQVGQPQHF. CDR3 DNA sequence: TGTGCCTGGAGCCCTGTGCAGGTCGGTCAGCCCCAGCATTTT.

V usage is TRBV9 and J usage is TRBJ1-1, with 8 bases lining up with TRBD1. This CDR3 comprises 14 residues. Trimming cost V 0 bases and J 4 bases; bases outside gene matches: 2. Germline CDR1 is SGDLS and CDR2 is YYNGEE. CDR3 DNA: TGTGCCAGCAGCGTAGGGACAGGGCTCACTGAAGCTTTCTTT. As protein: CASSVGTGLTEAFF.

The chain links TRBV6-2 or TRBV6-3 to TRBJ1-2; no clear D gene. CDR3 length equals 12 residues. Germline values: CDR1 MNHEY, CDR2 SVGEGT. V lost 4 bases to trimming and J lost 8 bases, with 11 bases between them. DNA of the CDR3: TGTGCCAGCAGTTCCCAGGTGCACGGCTACACCTTC. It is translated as CASSSQVHGYTF.

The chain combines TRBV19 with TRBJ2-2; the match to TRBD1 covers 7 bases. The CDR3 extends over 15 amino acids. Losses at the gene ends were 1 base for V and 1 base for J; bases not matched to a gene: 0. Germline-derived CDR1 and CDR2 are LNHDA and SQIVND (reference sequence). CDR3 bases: TGTGCCAGTAGTATAGGGACAGGGAACACCGGGGAGCTGTTTTTT. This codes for CASSIGTGNTGELFF.

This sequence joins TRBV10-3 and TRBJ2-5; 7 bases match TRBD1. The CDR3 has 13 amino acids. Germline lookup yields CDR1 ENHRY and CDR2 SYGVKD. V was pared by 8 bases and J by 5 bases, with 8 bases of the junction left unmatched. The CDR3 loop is CAIGKQGLETQYF. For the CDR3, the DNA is TGTGCCATCGGTAAACAGGGGTTGGAGACCCAGTACTTC.

The CDR3 here is CASSRDRVHSSYNSPLHF. CDR3 DNA: TGTGCCAGCAGCCGGGACAGGGTACACAGCTCCTATAATTCACCCCTCCACTTT. V usage is TRBV5-6 and J usage is TRBJ1-6, with TRBD1 matching 9 bases. Germline assignment: CDR1 SGHDT and CDR2 YYEEEE. Unmatched junction bases numbered 8, after V lost 4 bases and J lost 0 bases. This CDR3 spans 18 amino acids.

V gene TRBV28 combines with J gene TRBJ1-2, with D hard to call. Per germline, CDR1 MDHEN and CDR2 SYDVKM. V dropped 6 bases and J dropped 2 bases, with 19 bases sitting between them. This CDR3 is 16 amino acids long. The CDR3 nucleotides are TGTGCCAGCAGCCCTCCTTTTAGTCAGAGGAACTATGGCTACACCTTC. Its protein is CASSPPFSQRNYGYTF.

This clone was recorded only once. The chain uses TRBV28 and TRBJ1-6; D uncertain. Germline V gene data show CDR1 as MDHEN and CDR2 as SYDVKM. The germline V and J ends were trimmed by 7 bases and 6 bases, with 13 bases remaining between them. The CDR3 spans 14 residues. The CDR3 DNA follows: TGTGCCAGCACTCAAAGGAGTTTTAATTCACCCCTCCACTTT. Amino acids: CASTQRSFNSPLHF.

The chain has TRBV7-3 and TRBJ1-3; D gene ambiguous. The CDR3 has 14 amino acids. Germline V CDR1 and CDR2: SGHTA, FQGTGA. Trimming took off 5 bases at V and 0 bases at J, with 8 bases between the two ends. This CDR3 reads CASSPSVSGNTIYF. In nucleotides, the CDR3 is TGTGCCAGCAGCCCGTCCGTCTCTGGAAACACCATATATTTT.

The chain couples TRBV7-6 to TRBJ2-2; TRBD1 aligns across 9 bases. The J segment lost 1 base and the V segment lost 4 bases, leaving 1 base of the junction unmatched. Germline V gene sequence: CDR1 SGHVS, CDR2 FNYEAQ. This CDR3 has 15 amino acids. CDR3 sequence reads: CASSSTGGNTGELFF. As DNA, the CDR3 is TGTGCCAGCAGCTCGACAGGGGGGAACACCGGGGAGCTGTTTTTT.

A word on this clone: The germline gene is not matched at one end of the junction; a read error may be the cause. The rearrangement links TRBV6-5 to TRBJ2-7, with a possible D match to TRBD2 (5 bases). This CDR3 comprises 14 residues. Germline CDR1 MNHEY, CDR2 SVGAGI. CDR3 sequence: CASRLLGGSHEQYF. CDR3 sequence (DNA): TGTGCCAGCAGACTCCTCGGAGGCTCCCACGAGCAGTACTTC.

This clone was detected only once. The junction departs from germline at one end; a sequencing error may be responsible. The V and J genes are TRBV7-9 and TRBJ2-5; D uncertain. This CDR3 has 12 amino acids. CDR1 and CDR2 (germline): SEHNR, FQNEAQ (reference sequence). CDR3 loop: CASSLGSTGWNF. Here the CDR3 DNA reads TGTGCCAGCAGCTTAGGATCAACGGGTTGGAACTTC.

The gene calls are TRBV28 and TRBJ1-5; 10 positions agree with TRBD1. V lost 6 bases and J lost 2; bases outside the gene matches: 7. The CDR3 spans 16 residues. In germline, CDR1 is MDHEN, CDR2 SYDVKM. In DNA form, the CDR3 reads TGTGCCAGCAGGGCGACAGGGGGCAAGGGCAATCAGCCCCAGCATTTT. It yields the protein CASRATGGKGNQPQHF.

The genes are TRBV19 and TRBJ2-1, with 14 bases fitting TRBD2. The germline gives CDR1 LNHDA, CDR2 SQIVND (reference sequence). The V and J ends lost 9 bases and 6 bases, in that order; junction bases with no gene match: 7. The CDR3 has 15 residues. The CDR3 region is CASLPTSGRANEQFF. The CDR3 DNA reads TGTGCCAGCTTACCGACTAGCGGGAGGGCCAATGAGCAGTTCTTC. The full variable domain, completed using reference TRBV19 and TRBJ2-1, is DGGITQSPKYLFRKEGQNVTLSCEQNLNHDAMYWYRQDPGQGLRLIYYSQIVNDFQKGDIAEGYSVSREKKESFPLTVTSAQKNPTAFYLCASLPTSGRANEQFFGPGTRLTVL.

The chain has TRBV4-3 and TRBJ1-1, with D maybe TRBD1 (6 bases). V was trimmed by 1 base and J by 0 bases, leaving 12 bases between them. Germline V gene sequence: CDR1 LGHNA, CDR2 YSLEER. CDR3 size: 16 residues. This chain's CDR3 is CASSQVPGQLNTEAFF. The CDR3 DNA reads TGCGCCAGCAGCCAAGTACCGGGACAACTGAACACTGAAGCTTTCTTT.

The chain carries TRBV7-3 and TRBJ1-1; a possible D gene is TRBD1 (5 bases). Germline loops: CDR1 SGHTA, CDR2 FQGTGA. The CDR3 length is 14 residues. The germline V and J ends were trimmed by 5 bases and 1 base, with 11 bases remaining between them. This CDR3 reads CASSTSGWNTEAFF. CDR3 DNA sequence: TGTGCCAGCAGCACCTCAGGGTGGAACACTGAAGCTTTCTTT.

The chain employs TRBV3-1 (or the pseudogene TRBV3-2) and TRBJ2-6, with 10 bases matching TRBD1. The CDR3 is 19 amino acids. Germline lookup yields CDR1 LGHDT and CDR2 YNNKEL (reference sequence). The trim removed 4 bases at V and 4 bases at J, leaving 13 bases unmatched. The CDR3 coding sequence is TGTGCCAGCAGCCCAATTCCCCTCGGGACAGGGGCCGGGGCCAACGTCCTGACTTTC. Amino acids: CASSPIPLGTGAGANVLTF.

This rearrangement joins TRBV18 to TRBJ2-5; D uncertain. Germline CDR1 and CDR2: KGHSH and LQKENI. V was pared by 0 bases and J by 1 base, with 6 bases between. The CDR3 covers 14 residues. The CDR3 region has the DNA TGTGCCAGCTCACCACCTAACTTCCAAGAGACCCAGTACTTC. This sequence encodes CASSPPNFQETQYF.

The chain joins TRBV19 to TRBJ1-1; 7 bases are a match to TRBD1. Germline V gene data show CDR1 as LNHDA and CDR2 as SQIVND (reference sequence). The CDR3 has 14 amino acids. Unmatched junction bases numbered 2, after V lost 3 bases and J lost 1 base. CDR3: CASSIRGENTEAFF. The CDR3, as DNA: TGTGCCAGTAGTATCAGGGGGGAGAACACTGAAGCTTTCTTT.

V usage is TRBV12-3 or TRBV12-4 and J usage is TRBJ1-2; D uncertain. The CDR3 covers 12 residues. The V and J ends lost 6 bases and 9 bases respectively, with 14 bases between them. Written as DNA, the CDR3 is TGTGCCAGCAGCCCCCCCCAGCGGAGCTACACCTTC. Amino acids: CASSPPQRSYTF.

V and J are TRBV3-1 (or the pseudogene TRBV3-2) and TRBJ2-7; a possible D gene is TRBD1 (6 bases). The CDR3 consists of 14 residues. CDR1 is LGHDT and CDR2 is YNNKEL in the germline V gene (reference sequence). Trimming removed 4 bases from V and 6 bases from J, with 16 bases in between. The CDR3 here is CASSPYREISEQYF. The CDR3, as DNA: TGTGCCAGCAGCCCCTACAGGGAGATCAGCGAGCAGTACTTC.

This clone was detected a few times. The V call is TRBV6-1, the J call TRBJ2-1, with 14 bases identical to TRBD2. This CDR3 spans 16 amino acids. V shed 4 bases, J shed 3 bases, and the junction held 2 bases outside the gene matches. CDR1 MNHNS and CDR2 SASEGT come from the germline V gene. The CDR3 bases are TGTGCCAGCAGTGGGACTAGCGGGAGGCACTACAATGAGCAGTTCTTC. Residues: CASSGTSGRHYNEQFF.

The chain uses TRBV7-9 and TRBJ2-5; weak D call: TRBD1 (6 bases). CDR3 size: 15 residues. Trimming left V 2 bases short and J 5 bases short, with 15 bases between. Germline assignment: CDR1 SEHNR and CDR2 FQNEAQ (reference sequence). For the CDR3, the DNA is TGTGCCAGCAGCTTATGGGGGCGAGTCGGGGAGACCCAGTACTTC. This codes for CASSLWGRVGETQYF.

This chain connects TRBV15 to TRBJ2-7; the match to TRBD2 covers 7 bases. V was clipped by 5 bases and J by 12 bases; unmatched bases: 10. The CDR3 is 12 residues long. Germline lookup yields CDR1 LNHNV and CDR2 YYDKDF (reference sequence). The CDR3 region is CATSQPAGRGYF. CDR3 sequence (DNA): TGTGCCACCAGCCAACCCGCGGGGAGGGGGTACTTC.

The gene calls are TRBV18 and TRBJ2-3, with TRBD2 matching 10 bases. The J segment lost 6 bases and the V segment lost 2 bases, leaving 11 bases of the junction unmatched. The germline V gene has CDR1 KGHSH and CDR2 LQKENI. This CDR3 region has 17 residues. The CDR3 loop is CASSPMGLATAQDTQYF. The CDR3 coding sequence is TGTGCCAGCTCACCAATGGGACTAGCGACGGCACAGGATACGCAGTATTTT.